A single sample gave rise to the 31 T cell receptor beta chains below, sequenced in a study of T cells in localized non-small cell lung cancer. The assay was immunoSEQ multiplex PCR, and TCRdb's table has in-frame clones only and misses some. In the table there are under 40,000 clones, roughly 86% of which are singletons. Here the sequenced sample was peripheral blood, taken before any cancer treatment. The receptors here all came from a woman aged 35 to 70 with stage I lung adenocarcinoma.

V gene TRBV5-1 combines with J gene TRBJ1-1, with a possible D match to TRBD1 (5 bases). This CDR3 spans 15 amino acids. Trimming pared 0 bases from V and 4 bases from J, leaving 13 bases between. Germline V gene data show CDR1 as SGHRS and CDR2 as YFSETQ. The CDR3 reads CASSLVGGGGTEAFF. As DNA, the CDR3 is TGCGCCAGCAGCTTGGTGGGGGGAGGAGGCACTGAAGCTTTCTTT.

J is TRBJ2-7 and V is TRBV4-2; D is possibly TRBD2 (5 bases). The V gene lost 0 bases and the J gene lost 7 bases, with 16 bases spanning the gap. Per germline, CDR1 LGHNA and CDR2 YNFKEQ. This CDR3 comprises 15 residues. CDR3 nucleotide sequence: TGTGCCAGCAGCCAAGAGCCGAAATCGACGGGAGAGCAGTACTTC. Its translation is CASSQEPKSTGEQYF.

The V gene is TRBV2, the J gene TRBJ1-5, with D possibly TRBD1 on 6 matching bases. The CDR3 has 15 residues. Germline V gives CDR1 SNHLY, CDR2 FYNNEI. Trimming stripped 6 bases from V and 0 bases from J, with 12 bases between. In DNA form, the CDR3 reads TGTGCCAGCAGAGACAGGACCCATAGCAATCAGCCCCAGCATTTT. Protein sequence: CASRDRTHSNQPQHF. Combining the CDR3 with reference TRBV2 and TRBJ1-5 gives the whole variable domain EPEVTQTPSHQVTQMGQEVILRCVPISNHLYFYWYRQILGQKVEFLVSFYNNEISEKSEIFDDQFSVERPDGSNFTLKIRSTKLEDSAMYFCASRDRTHSNQPQHFGDGTRLSIL.

The V and J genes are TRBV11-2 and TRBJ2-7, with unresolved D. CDR1 SGHAT and CDR2 FQNNGV come from the germline V gene. The V end was cut by 1 base, the J end by 3 bases, with 16 bases between. The CDR3 consists of 16 residues. The CDR3 region is CASSLVAVAGNYEQYF. In DNA form, the CDR3 reads TGTGCCAGCAGCTTAGTTGCCGTTGCTGGGAACTACGAGCAGTACTTC.

The chain is built from TRBV7-2 and TRBJ2-3; D is uncertain. The CDR3 covers 13 residues. The ends were cut back, 5 bases at V and 2 bases at J, with 8 bases in the middle. Looked up from germline, CDR1 is SGHTA and CDR2 is FQGNSA. The CDR3, as DNA: TGTGCCAGCAGCCTTCAGCACACAGATACGCAGTATTTT. Translating gives CASSLQHTDTQYF.

The V and J genes are TRBV4-3 and TRBJ1-2; no firm D call. CDR3 size: 17 residues. CDR1 and CDR2 (germline): LGHNA, YSLEER. V lost 0 bases to trimming and J lost 4 bases, with 18 bases between them. DNA for the CDR3: TGCGCCAGCAGCCAAGATCAAATGGGGTATTTGGGCTATGGCTACACCTTC. Protein product: CASSQDQMGYLGYGYTF.

A few counts support this clone. This chain connects TRBV19 to TRBJ1-4, with D unclear. CDR3 length equals 11 residues. The V end was cut by 10 bases, the J end by 8 bases, with 11 bases between. Germline CDR1 reads LNHDA; CDR2 reads SQIVND (reference sequence). The CDR3 reads CATIEREKLFF. The CDR3 region has the DNA TGTGCCACCATCGAAAGGGAAAAACTGTTTTTT.

The chain uses TRBV7-2 and TRBJ2-5; 7 nucleotides match TRBD1. The CDR3 spans 17 residues. V was pared by 5 bases and J by 4 bases, with 16 bases of the junction left unmatched. Germline-derived CDR1 and CDR2 are SGHTA and FQGNSA. The chain's CDR3 is CASSRQGYRGSGETQYF. The CDR3 nucleotides are TGTGCCAGCAGCCGCCAGGGTTACAGGGGATCAGGAGAGACCCAGTACTTC.

The chain has TRBV7-9 and TRBJ1-6; possibly TRBD1 for D (5 bases). Germline values: CDR1 SEHNR, CDR2 FQNEAQ (reference sequence). Trimming cost V 5 bases and J 6 bases, with 17 bases left between them. The CDR3 loop spans 16 amino acids. CDR3 DNA: TGTGCCAGCAGCCCACTCGGGGGTTTGACTAATTCACCCCTCCACTTT. Residues: CASSPLGGLTNSPLHF. The variable domain in full, completed from reference TRBV7-9 and TRBJ1-6, reads DTGVSQNPRHKITKRGQNVTFRCDPISEHNRLYWYRQTLGQGPEFLTYFQNEAQLEKSRLLSDRFSAERPKGSFSTLEIQRTEQGDSAMYLCASSPLGGLTNSPLHFGNGTRLTVT.

CDR3: CASSIDLSGGPDEQFF. CDR3 bases: TGTGCCAGTAGTATAGATCTGTCGGGGGGGCCCGATGAGCAGTTCTTC. The chain joins TRBV19 to TRBJ2-1; 8 positions match TRBD2. From germline, CDR1 is LNHDA and CDR2 SQIVND (reference sequence). This CDR3 comprises 16 residues. V lost 0 bases and J lost 8; bases outside the gene matches: 9.

The chain carries TRBV4-3 and TRBJ2-1; a weak D match, TRBD2 (5 bases). Deletions cut 5 bases from V and 9 bases from J, with 11 bases between. CDR1 and CDR2 from the germline V gene are LGHNA and YSLEER. The CDR3 extends over 12 amino acids. CDR3 sequence: CASSEQGGEQFF. Written as DNA, the CDR3 is TGCGCCAGCAGCGAGCAAGGAGGTGAGCAGTTCTTC.

The CDR3 sequence: CASSLREQFF. The CDR3 coding sequence is TGTGCCAGCAGCTTGCGTGAGCAGTTCTTC. The gene calls are TRBV7-9 and TRBJ2-1; D remains ambiguous. The CDR3 covers 10 residues. In germline, CDR1 is SEHNR, CDR2 FQNEAQ (reference sequence). The germline V and J ends were trimmed by 3 bases and 9 bases, with 3 bases remaining between them.

The gene calls are TRBV19 and TRBJ2-5; TRBD2 agrees at 10 bases. The length of the CDR3 is 16 residues. The junction had 8 bases not matched to a gene; V was cut back by 2 bases and J by 5 bases. Germline V CDR1 and CDR2: LNHDA, SQIVND (reference sequence). CDR3 sequence (DNA): TGTGCCAGTAGTATACAGAGCGGGGGGGCCGGTGAGACCCAGTACTTC. Amino acids: CASSIQSGGAGETQYF. The variable domain in full, completed from reference TRBV19 and TRBJ2-5, reads DGGITQSPKYLFRKEGQNVTLSCEQNLNHDAMYWYRQDPGQGLRLIYYSQIVNDFQKGDIAEGYSVSREKKESFPLTVTSAQKNPTAFYLCASSIQSGGAGETQYFGPGTRLLVL.

This rearrangement joins TRBV6-4 to TRBJ2-1, with 9 bases matching TRBD2. V was clipped by 4 bases and J by 8 bases; unmatched bases: 12. The V gene's germline CDR1 is MRHNA and CDR2 SNTAGT. This CDR3 comprises 16 residues. DNA for the CDR3: TGTGCCAGCAGTGTCTCGTCGCGGGGGGGCCCGTATGAGCAGTTCTTC. Encoded protein: CASSVSSRGGPYEQFF.

The rearrangement uses TRBV5-1 and TRBJ2-1; D not resolved. Trimming took 2 bases from V and 4 from J, leaving 7 bases between them. The CDR3 totals 13 residues. Germline lookup yields CDR1 SGHRS and CDR2 YFSETQ. Here the CDR3 DNA reads TGCGCCAGCAGCTTATCCCGATACAATGAGCAGTTCTTC. Encoded protein: CASSLSRYNEQFF.

This chain uses TRBV27 with TRBJ1-1; D gene unclear. CDR3 size: 14 residues. V lost 3 bases and J lost 5, with 13 bases in between. Germline CDR1 reads MNHEY; CDR2 reads SMNVEV (reference sequence). In DNA form, the CDR3 reads TGTGCCAGCAGTTTTGGGCAAACGGGGACTGAAGCTTTCTTT. Its translation is CASSFGQTGTEAFF.

The DNA of the CDR3 is TGTGCCAGCAGCTTTCGATGGGGGACTAGCGGGGGCACAGATACGCAGTATTTT. Translation: CASSFRWGTSGGTDTQYF. The chain uses TRBV9 and TRBJ2-3, with 13 bases matching TRBD2. Germline V gene lookup returns CDR1 SGDLS and CDR2 YYNGEE. V trimming: 4 bases; J trimming: 1 base; junction bases outside the gene matches: 9. This CDR3 region has 18 residues.

Here the CDR3 DNA reads TGTGCCAGCAGGGAAATAGACAGGGGGGTTTACGAGCAGTACTTC. Residues: CASREIDRGVYEQYF. V and J are TRBV5-4 and TRBJ2-7; 9 bases agree with TRBD1. J was trimmed by 4 bases and V by 5 bases; bases with no gene match: 10. The CDR3 length is 15 residues. Germline V gene lookup returns CDR1 SGHNT and CDR2 YYREEE (reference sequence).

The rearrangement joins TRBV2 to TRBJ1-2, with TRBD1 identical over 9 bases. V gave up 3 bases and J gave up 8 bases; unmatched junction bases: 16. This CDR3 region has 17 residues. CDR1 is SNHLY, CDR2 FYNNEI, per germline. The CDR3 sequence: CASSDILPGQGAVGYTF. The DNA of the CDR3 is TGTGCCAGCAGTGACATTCTTCCGGGACAGGGAGCGGTAGGCTACACCTTC.

The chain recombines TRBV9 with TRBJ2-2, with 9 positions matching TRBD1. The CDR3 contains 15 residues. J gave up 4 bases and V 4 bases, and 5 bases lay outside the gene matches. Per the germline V gene, CDR1 is SGDLS and CDR2 is YYNGEE. The CDR3 sequence is CASSSRDRVTGELFF. The CDR3 DNA reads TGTGCCAGCAGCTCCCGGGACAGGGTCACCGGGGAGCTGTTTTTT.

The chain has TRBV2 and TRBJ1-4, with D perhaps matching TRBD1 (5 bases). The V end was cut by 4 bases, the J end by 8 bases, with 26 bases between. CDR1 is SNHLY and CDR2 is FYNNEI in the germline V gene. CDR3 length: 18 residues. The CDR3 nucleotides are TGTGCCAGCAGTGTTAATCCCTTTATCGAGGGGCAAGAGGAAAAACTGTTTTTT. This gives the protein CASSVNPFIEGQEEKLFF.

The chain combines TRBV15 with TRBJ2-5; D remains ambiguous. V was pared by 4 bases and J by 4 bases, with 25 bases between. The CDR3 length is 18 residues. Germline values: CDR1 LNHNV, CDR2 YYDKDF (reference sequence). In DNA form, the CDR3 reads TGTGCCACCAGCATATCCTCCGGGCACAGCTTTCGAAGAGAGACCCAGTACTTC. It is translated as CATSISSGHSFRRETQYF.

The V and J genes are TRBV9 and TRBJ2-6; either TRBD1 or TRBD2 may supply D (5 bases each). Trimming left V 7 bases short and J 1 base short, with 27 bases between. CDR1 and CDR2 (germline): SGDLS, YYNGEE. The CDR3 contains 20 residues. CDR3 residues: CASGRVSGKEGNSGANVLTF. CDR3 coding DNA: TGTGCCAGCGGGAGAGTATCAGGGAAAGAGGGGAATTCTGGGGCCAACGTCCTGACTTTC.

The rearrangement links TRBV7-2 to TRBJ1-3, with D unclear. Trimming left V 11 bases short and J 0 bases short, with 11 bases between. Germline loops: CDR1 SGHTA, CDR2 FQGNSA. This CDR3 has 13 residues. DNA of the CDR3: TGTGCCGGAGGGCGGGACTCTGGAAACACCATATATTTT. Protein: CAGGRDSGNTIYF.

The V and J genes are TRBV9 and TRBJ2-1, with a tentative D call TRBD2 (6 bases). The CDR3 is made up of 13 amino acids. Trimming took 0 bases from V and 9 from J, leaving 10 bases between them. Germline V gene data show CDR1 as SGDLS and CDR2 as YYNGEE. This CDR3 is CASSVASESEQFF. In DNA, the CDR3 is TGTGCCAGCAGCGTAGCTAGCGAAAGTGAGCAGTTCTTC.

This clone has just one count. The chain is built from TRBV10-3 and TRBJ1-2; TRBD1 is a possible D gene (5 bases). The CDR3 runs 15 residues. V lost 4 bases to trimming and J lost 4 bases, with 16 bases between them. Germline V gene sequence: CDR1 ENHRY, CDR2 SYGVKD. For the CDR3, the DNA is TGTGCCATCAGTGCTGGGACGGAACCAGGCTATGGCTACACCTTC. This translates into CAISAGTEPGYGYTF.

The chain employs TRBV5-6 and TRBJ1-2; D is undetermined. This CDR3 contains 14 residues. Germline CDR1 and CDR2: SGHDT and YYEEEE. Between the trimmed V and J ends, which lost 5 bases and 6 bases, there was a span of 17 bases. DNA of the CDR3: TGTGCCAGCAGTTCTGCCGGGAGTCAGGATGGCTACACCTTC. Translation: CASSSAGSQDGYTF.

The chain combines TRBV9 with TRBJ2-3; 9 nucleotides agree with TRBD1. This CDR3 has 15 amino acids. Germline loops: CDR1 SGDLS, CDR2 YYNGEE. Trimming at V came to 4 bases and at J to 1 base, leaving 4 bases not matched to a gene. The CDR3 region has the DNA TGTGCCAGCAGCTTACGGACAGGGGGCACAGATACGCAGTATTTT. Residues: CASSLRTGGTDTQYF.

J is TRBJ2-7 and V is TRBV7-9, with D perhaps matching TRBD1 (6 bases). Germline-derived CDR1 and CDR2 are SEHNR and FQNEAQ (reference sequence). The CDR3 loop spans 15 amino acids. V shed 0 bases and J shed 1 base, with 10 bases lying between them. The CDR3, as DNA: TGTGCCAGCAGCTTAGCAACCCAGGGGTCCTACGAGCAGTACTTC. Translation: CASSLATQGSYEQYF.

The rearrangement joins TRBV15 to TRBJ1-2; no reliable D call. The V end was cut by 5 bases, the J end by 6 bases, with 10 bases between. This CDR3 region has 12 residues. The germline V gene encodes CDR1 LNHNV and CDR2 YYDKDF (reference sequence). In DNA form, the CDR3 reads TGTGCCACCAGCCGAGGATCGGATGGCTACACCTTC. It is translated as CATSRGSDGYTF. Full variable domain (remainder filled in from reference TRBV15 and TRBJ1-2): DAMVIQNPRYQVTQFGKPVTLSCSQTLNHNVMYWYQQKSSQAPKLLFHYYDKDFNNEADTPDNFQSRRPNTSFCFLDIRSPGLGDTAMYLCATSRGSDGYTFGSGTRLTVV.

This chain links TRBV29-1 with TRBJ1-2; 7 bases map to TRBD1. V shed 6 bases and J 2 bases; nucleotides not matched to a gene: 3. The CDR3 sequence is 12 residues long. Germline CDR1 and CDR2: SQVTM and ANQGSEA. Here the CDR3 reads CSVEQGNYGYTF. In nucleotides, the CDR3 is TGCAGCGTCGAACAGGGGAACTATGGCTACACCTTC.